These 2 T cell receptor beta chains were all obtained from the same sample, sequenced in a study of cytomegalovirus exposure and HLA in healthy donors. This PCR relied on a set of 60 Vbeta primers and 13 Jbeta primers. Method: immunoSEQ multiplex PCR; TCRdb's copy keeps in-frame clones and lacks some. The repertoire includes approximately 150,000 clones, less than 85% of them detected once, and over 1.1% sits in the top ten. The sequenced sample was PBMCs. All receptors derive from a man aged 55-75 years in good health and CMV-seronegative.

The chain joins TRBV21-1 to TRBJ1-5; the table names TRBD1, a call not compared with the DNA. TRBV21-1 is classified as a pseudogene. This CDR3 is built from 14 residues. CDR3: CASSLVAYNQPQHF. CDR3 nucleotide sequence: TGTGCCAGCAGCTTGGTGGCATACAATCAGCCCCAGCATTTT.

The CDR3 coding sequence is TGTGCCAGCAGTTTAGTAAACAGAGAGACCCAGTACTTC. This gives the protein CASSLVNRETQYF. The chain carries TRBV27 and TRBJ2-5; no reliable D call. Germline V gives CDR1 MNHEY, CDR2 SMNVEV (reference sequence). The CDR3 consists of 13 residues. Trimming took 2 bases from V and 4 from J, leaving 8 bases between them.